This T cell receptor (beta chain) was sequenced during a study of cytomegalovirus exposure and HLA in healthy donors. The PCR was carried out with 60 Vbeta primers and 13 Jbeta primers. TCRdb keeps only in-frame clones here, not all; method: immunoSEQ multiplex PCR. Here the sample table reports about 140,000 clones. The length of the CDR3 is 14 residues. Germline loops: CDR1 SGHNT, CDR2 YYREEE (reference sequence). V was clipped by 0 bases and J by 1 base, with 7 bases between them. Sequenced: PBMCs. This clonotype originated in a woman aged 18 to 35 in good health and CMV-seronegative. V is TRBV5-4 and J is TRBJ1-2; D is unresolved. The CDR3 sequence: CASSLVSGNYGYTF. The CDR3 bases are TGTGCCAGCAGCTTGGTTTCGGGTAACTATGGCTACACCTTC. Based on the CDR3 plus reference TRBV5-4 and TRBJ1-2, the full variable domain is ETGVTQSPTHLIKTRGQQVTLRCSSQSGHNTVSWYQQALGQGPQFIFQYYREEENGRGNFPPRFSGLQFPNYSSELNVNALELDDSALYLCASSLVSGNYGYTFGSGTRLTVV.